This TCR beta chain was identified during a study of cytomegalovirus exposure and HLA in healthy donors. Looking at the study overall: Samples from HLA-typed donors yielded about 85 million unique TCRs in an early data release.

13 Jbeta primers and 60 Vbeta primers were used for the PCR. Using immunoSEQ multiplex PCR, the repertoire was profiled, and TCRdb retains in-frame clones only, with some absent. The sample includes 100,000 to 150,000 clones, around 80% of them seen just once. V was trimmed by 2 bases and J by 0 bases, leaving 4 bases between them. Germline-derived CDR1 and CDR2 are MNHEY and SMNVEV (reference sequence). This CDR3 spans 14 amino acids. This clone was detected a few times. Its target is not known. Study-wide results and caveats: The classifier reportedly diagnosed cytomegalovirus status with high specificity and sensitivity.

The TCR comes from a woman under 40 in good health and CMV-seronegative. Sequencing was carried out using PBMCs. The chain recombines TRBV27 with TRBJ2-2; D is undetermined. CDR3 amino acids: CASSLGPNTGELFF. DNA for the CDR3: TGTGCCAGCAGTTTAGGGCCGAACACCGGGGAGCTGTTTTTT.